This T cell receptor (beta chain) derives from a study of CD8 T cells in Susac syndrome. The CDR3 runs 14 residues. Trimming took 5 bases from V and 7 from J; bases not matched to a gene: 6. The germline V gene encodes CDR1 MNHNY and CDR2 SVGAGI (reference sequence). An amount of RNA that ranged from roughly 0.5 to 1 ug was reverse transcribed with random hexamers. TCRdb analysed the immunoSEQ multiplex PCR reads with MiXCR anew, one entry per CDR3 protein. The sample contains some 200,000 distinct CDR3 sequences, 95% of which appear only once. Remarks on this clonotype: Its antigen is not identified.

Overall study findings and caveats: In its TCR sequencing and HLA analysis, the study acknowledged that the number of individuals was relatively small.

The sequenced sample consisted of CD8+ T cells from PBMCs. This receptor was obtained from a human donor with Susac syndrome. This sequence joins TRBV6-6 and TRBJ2-1; 9 bases fit TRBD1. CDR3 DNA: TGTGCCAGCAGTACCAGACAGGGGGGGAATGAGCAGTTCTTC. The encoded protein is CASSTRQGGNEQFF.